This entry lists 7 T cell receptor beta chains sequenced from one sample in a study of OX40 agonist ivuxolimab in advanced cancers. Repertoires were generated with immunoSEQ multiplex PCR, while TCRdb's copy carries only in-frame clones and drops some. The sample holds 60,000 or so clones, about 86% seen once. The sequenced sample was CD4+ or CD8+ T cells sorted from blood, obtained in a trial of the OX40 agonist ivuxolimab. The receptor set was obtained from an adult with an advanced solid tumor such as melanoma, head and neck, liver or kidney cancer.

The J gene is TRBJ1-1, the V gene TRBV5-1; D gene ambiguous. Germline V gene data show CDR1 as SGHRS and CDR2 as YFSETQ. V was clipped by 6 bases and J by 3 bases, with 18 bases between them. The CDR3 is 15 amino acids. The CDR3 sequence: CASTPDPPGDTEAFF. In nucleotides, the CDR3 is TGCGCCAGCACCCCGGACCCCCCGGGAGACACTGAAGCTTTCTTT.

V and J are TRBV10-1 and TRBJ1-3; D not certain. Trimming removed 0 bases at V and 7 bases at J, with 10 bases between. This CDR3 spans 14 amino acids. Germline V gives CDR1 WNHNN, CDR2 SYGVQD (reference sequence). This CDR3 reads CASSESGAGNTIYF. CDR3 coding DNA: TGCGCCAGCAGTGAGTCGGGAGCCGGGAACACCATATATTTT.

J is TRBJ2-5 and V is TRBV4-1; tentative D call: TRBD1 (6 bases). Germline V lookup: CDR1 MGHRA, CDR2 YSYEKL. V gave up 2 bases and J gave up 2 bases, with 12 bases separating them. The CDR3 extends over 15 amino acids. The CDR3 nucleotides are TGCGCCAGCAGCCAATCCATCAGGGGTCAAGAGACCCAGTACTTC. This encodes CASSQSIRGQETQYF.

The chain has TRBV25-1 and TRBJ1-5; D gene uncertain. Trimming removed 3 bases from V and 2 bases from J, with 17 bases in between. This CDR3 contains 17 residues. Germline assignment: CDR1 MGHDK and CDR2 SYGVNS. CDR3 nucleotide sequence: TGTGCCAGCAGTGACTCAAGCGGACCGAGCGGCAATCAGCCCCAGCATTTT. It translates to CASSDSSGPSGNQPQHF.

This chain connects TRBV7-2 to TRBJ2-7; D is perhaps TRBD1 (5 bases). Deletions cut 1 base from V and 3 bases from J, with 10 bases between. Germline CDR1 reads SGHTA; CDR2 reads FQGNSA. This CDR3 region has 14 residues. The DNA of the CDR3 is TGTGCCAGCAGCTTAGTAGGCAGGGACTACGAGCAGTACTTC. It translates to CASSLVGRDYEQYF.

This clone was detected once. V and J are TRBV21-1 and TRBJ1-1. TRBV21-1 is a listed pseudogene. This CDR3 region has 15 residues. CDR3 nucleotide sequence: TGTGCCAGCAGCAAAACCCCCGGATTAAACACTGAAGCTTTCTTT. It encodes CASSKTPGLNTEAFF.

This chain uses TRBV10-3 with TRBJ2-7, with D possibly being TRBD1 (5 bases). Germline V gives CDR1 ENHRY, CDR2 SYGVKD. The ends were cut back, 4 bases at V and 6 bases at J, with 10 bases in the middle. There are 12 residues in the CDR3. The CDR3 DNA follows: TGTGCCATCAGTGGGATGGGGCCCGAGCAGTACTTC. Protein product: CAISGMGPEQYF.